The clone carrying this T cell receptor beta chain appeared a few times. These data come from a study of molecular identifiers for immune sequencing clone quantification. TCRdb redid the calling of the PCR reads with MiXCR, one entry per CDR3 protein. This sample yields some 680,000 distinct CDR3 sequences, of which less than 30% are seen a single time; about 0.78% belongs to the top ten. CDR3 length: 14 residues. V gave up 5 bases and J gave up 5 bases, with 16 bases separating them. Germline CDR1 SGHDT, CDR2 YYEEEE. Source material: naive CD8+ T cells from blood, with Jurkat cell RNA spiked in. Subset here: FACS-sorted CD8+CD4-CCR7+CD45RA+ naive T cells. The receptor comes from a human donor in good health. Some libraries in this study had Jurkat cell RNA spiked in. The chain is built from TRBV5-6 and TRBJ2-5; D may correspond to TRBD1 or TRBD2 (5 bases each). In nucleotides, the CDR3 is TGTGCCAGCAGTCCCGGAGTGGGGGTGGAGACCCAGTACTTC. The encoded protein is CASSPGVGVETQYF. Full variable domain (rest looked up from reference TRBV5-6 and TRBJ2-5): DAGVTQSPTHLIKTRGQQVTLRCSPKSGHDTVSWYQQALGQGPQFIFQYYEEEERQRGNFPDRFSGHQFPNYSSELNVNALLLGDSALYLCASSPGVGVETQYFGPGTRLLVL.